This T cell receptor (beta chain) was sequenced for a study of CD4 T cells in relation to SARS-CoV-2 and coronaviruses. TCRdb's copy holds only in-frame clones and misses some; the assay was immunoSEQ multiplex PCR. Among 25,000 to 35,000 clones listed, about 78% were seen once. To note about this clone: Its cognate antigen is unknown.

The germline V and J ends were trimmed by 2 bases and 8 bases, with 9 bases remaining between them. Looked up from germline, CDR1 is MNHNS and CDR2 is SASEGT. The CDR3 has 12 residues. Unexposed donor CD4+ T cells date from about 2011-2018, before the COVID-19 pandemic. After roughly ten days of culture, CD4+ T cells were isolated. This chain links TRBV6-1 with TRBJ1-2; D is undetermined. Sequencing used CD4+ T cells from PBMCs, cultured in vitro. The receptor comes from a human donor in good health. CDR3 DNA: TGTGCCAGCAGTGAAAGAGGGTGGGGCTACACCTTC. Protein product: CASSERGWGYTF.